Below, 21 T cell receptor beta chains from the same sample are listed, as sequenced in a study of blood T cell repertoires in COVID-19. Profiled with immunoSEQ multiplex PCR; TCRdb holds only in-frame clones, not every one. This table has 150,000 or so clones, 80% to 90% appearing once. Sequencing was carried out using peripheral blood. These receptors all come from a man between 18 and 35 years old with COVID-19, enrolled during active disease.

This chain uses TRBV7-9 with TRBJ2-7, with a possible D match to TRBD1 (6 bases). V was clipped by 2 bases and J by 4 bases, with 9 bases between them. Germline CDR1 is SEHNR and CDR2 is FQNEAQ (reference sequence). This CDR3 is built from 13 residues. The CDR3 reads CASSLQGRYEQYF. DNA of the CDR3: TGTGCCAGCAGCTTACAGGGGCGGTACGAGCAGTACTTC.

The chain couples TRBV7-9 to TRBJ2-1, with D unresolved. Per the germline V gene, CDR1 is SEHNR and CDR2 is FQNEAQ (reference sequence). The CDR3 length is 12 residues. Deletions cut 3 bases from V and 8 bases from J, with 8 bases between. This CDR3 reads CASSFQYYEQFF. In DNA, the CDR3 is TGTGCCAGCAGCTTCCAGTATTATGAGCAGTTCTTC.

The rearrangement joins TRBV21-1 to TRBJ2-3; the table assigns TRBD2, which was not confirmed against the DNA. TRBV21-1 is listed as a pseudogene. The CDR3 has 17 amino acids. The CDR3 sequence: CASSKVVRVPSTDTQYF. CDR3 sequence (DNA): TGTGCCAGCAGCAAAGTCGTGCGGGTCCCTAGCACAGATACGCAGTATTTT.

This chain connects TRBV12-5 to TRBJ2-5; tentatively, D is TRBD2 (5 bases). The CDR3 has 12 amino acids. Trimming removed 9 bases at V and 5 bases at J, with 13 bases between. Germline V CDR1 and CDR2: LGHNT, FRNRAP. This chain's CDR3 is CASRGSTETQYF. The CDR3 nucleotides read TGTGCTAGCCGGGGTAGTACGGAGACCCAGTACTTC.

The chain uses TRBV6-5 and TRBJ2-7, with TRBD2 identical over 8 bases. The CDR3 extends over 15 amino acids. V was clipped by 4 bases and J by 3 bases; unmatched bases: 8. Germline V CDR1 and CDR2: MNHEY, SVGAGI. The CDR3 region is CASSWGARGVYEQYF. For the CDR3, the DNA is TGTGCCAGCAGTTGGGGCGCGCGGGGGGTCTACGAGCAGTACTTC.

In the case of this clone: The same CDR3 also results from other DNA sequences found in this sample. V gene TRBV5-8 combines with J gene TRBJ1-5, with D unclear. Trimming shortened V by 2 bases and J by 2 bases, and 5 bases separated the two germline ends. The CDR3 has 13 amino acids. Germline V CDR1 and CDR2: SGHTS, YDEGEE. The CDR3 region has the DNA TGTGCCAGCAGCTTACGGGGCAATCAGCCCCAGCATTTT. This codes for CASSLRGNQPQHF.

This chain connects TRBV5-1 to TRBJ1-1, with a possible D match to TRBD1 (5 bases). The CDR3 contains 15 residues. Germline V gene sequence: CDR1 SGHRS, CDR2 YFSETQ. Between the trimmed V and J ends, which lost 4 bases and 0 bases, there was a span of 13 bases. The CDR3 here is CASSRLGEVNTEAFF. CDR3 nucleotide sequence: TGCGCCAGCAGCCGTCTAGGGGAGGTGAACACTGAAGCTTTCTTT.

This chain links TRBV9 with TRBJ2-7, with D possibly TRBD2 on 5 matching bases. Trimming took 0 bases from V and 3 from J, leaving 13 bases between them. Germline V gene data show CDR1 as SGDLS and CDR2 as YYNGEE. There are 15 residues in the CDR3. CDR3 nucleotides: TGTGCCAGCAGCGTAGCTGTGGGAGCCCACTACGAGCAGTACTTC. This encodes CASSVAVGAHYEQYF.

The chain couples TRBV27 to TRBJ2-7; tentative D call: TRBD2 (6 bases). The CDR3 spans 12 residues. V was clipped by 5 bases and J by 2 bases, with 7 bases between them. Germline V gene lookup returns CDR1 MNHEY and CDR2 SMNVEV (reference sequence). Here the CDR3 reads CASSRRAYEQYF. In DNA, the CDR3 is TGTGCCAGCAGTCGGAGGGCCTACGAGCAGTACTTC.

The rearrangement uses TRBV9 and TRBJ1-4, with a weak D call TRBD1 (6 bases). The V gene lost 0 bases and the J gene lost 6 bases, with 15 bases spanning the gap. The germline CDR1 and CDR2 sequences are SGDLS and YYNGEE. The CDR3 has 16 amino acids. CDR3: CASSVALRAGDEKLFF. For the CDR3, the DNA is TGTGCCAGCAGCGTAGCTTTAAGGGCAGGGGATGAAAAACTGTTTTTT.

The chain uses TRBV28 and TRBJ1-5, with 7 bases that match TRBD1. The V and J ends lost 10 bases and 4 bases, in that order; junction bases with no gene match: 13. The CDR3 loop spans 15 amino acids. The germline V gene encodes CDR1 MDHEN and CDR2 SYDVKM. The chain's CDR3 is CATGGWDSQNQPQHF. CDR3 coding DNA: TGTGCCACGGGGGGGTGGGACAGCCAAAATCAGCCCCAGCATTTT.

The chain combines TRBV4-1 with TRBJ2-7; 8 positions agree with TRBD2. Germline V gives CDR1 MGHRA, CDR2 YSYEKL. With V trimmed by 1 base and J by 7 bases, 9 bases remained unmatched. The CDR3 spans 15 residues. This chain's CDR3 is CASSQVSSGKYEQYF. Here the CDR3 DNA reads TGCGCCAGCAGCCAAGTGAGTAGCGGGAAGTATGAGCAGTACTTC.

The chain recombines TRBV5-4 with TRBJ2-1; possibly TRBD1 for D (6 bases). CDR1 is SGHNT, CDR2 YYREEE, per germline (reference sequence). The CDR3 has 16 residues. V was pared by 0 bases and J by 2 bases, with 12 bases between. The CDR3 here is CASSLEAYRAYNEQFF. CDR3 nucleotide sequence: TGTGCCAGCAGCTTGGAGGCGTACAGGGCCTACAATGAGCAGTTCTTC.

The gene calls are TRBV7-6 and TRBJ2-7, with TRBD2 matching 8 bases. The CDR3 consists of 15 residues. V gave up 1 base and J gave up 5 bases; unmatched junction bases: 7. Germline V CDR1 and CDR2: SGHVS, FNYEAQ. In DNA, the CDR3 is TGTGCCAGCAGCTTAGGCCGGGAGGGAATTCACGAGCAGTACTTC. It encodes CASSLGREGIHEQYF.

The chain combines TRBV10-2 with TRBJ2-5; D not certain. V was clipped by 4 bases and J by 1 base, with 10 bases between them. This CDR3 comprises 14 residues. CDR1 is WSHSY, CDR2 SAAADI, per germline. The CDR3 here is CASSGLLFQETQYF. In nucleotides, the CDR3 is TGCGCCAGCAGTGGTCTTCTGTTCCAAGAGACCCAGTACTTC.

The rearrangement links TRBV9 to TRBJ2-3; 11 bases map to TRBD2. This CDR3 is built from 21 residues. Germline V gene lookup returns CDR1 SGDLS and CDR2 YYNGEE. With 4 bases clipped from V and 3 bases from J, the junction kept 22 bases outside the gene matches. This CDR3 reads CASSPVTGTFGTSGWTDTQYF. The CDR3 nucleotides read TGTGCCAGCAGCCCCGTTACCGGGACCTTTGGGACTAGCGGATGGACAGATACGCAGTATTTT.

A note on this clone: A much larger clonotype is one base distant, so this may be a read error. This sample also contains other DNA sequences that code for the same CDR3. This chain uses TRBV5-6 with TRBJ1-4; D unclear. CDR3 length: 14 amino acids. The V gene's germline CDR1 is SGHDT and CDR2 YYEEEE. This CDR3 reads CASSLIATNEKLLF. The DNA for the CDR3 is TGTGCCAGCAGCTTGATTGCAACTAATGAAAAACTGCTTTTT.

The DNA for the CDR3 is TGTGCCAGCAGCCCCGGGAGGGATCCTAACTATGGCTACACCTTC. Translating it yields CASSPGRDPNYGYTF. The chain is built from TRBV13 and TRBJ1-2; D remains unclear. The CDR3 extends over 15 amino acids. Germline-derived CDR1 and CDR2 are PRHDT and FYEKMQ (reference sequence). V was clipped by 5 bases and J by 0 bases, with 13 bases between them.

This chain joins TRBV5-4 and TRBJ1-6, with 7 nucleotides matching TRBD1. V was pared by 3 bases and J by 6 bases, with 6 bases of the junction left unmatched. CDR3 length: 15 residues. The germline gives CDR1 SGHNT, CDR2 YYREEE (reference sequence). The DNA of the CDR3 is TGTGCCAGCAGCTCCCCCGGGACAGTTAATTCACCCCTCCACTTT. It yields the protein CASSSPGTVNSPLHF. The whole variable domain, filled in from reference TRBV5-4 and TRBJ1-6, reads ETGVTQSPTHLIKTRGQQVTLRCSSQSGHNTVSWYQQALGQGPQFIFQYYREEENGRGNFPPRFSGLQFPNYSSELNVNALELDDSALYLCASSSPGTVNSPLHFGNGTRLTVT.

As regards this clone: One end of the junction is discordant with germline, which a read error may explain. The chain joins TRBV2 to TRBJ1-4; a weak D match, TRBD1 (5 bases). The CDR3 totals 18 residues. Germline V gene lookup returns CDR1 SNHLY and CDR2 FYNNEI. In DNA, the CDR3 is TGTGCCAGCAGCGCAAGGACTTCAGGAGGGGCAACTAATGAAAAACTGCTTTTT. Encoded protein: CASSARTSGGATNEKLLF.

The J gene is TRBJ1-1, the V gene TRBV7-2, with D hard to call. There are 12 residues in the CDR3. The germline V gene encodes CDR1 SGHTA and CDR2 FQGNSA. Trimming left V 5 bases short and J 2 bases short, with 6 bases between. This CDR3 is CASSGRNTEAFF. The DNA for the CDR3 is TGTGCCAGCAGCGGGCGTAACACTGAAGCTTTCTTT.